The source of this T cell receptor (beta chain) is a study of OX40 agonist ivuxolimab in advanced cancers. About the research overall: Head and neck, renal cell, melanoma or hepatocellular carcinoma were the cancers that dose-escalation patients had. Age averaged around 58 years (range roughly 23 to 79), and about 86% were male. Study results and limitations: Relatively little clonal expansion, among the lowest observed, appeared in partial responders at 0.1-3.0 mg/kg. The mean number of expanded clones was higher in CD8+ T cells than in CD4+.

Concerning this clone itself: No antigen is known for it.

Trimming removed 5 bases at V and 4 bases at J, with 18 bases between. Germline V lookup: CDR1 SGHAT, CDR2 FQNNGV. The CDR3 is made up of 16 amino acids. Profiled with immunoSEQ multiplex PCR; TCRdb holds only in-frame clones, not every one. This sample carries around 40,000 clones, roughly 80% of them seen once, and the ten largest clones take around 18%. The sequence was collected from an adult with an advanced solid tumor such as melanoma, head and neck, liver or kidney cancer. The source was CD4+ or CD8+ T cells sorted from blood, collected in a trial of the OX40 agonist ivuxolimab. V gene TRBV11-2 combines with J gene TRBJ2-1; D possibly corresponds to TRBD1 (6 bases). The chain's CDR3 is CASSPLGGGAYNEQFF. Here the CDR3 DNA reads TGTGCCAGCAGCCCGCTTGGGGGCGGAGCGTACAATGAGCAGTTCTTC.